Below, 3 T cell receptor beta chains from the same sample are listed, as sequenced in a study of blood T cell repertoires in COVID-19. Profiling relied on immunoSEQ multiplex PCR, and the TCRdb table lists in-frame clones only, not all of them. The sample shows a few hundred thousand clones, 70% to 90% of them seen only once. The sequenced sample consisted of peripheral blood. The receptors shown here come from a human donor in a cohort sampled during active COVID-19.

The chain uses TRBV3-1 (or the pseudogene TRBV3-2) and TRBJ2-1; 7 bases are a match to TRBD1. This CDR3 comprises 15 residues. Per germline, CDR1 LGHDT and CDR2 YNNKEL (reference sequence). Trimming took 3 bases from V and 5 from J; bases not matched to a gene: 7. In nucleotides, the CDR3 is TGTGCCAGCAGCCACTCAGGGGGTGGCCACAATGAGCAGTTCTTC. Its translation is CASSHSGGGHNEQFF.

V usage is TRBV11-1 and J usage is TRBJ2-1, with a weak D call TRBD1 (6 bases). Trimming removed 0 bases at V and 0 bases at J, with 9 bases between. The CDR3 has 16 amino acids. The germline gives CDR1 SGHAT, CDR2 FQDESV (reference sequence). The DNA for the CDR3 is TGTGCCAGCAGCTTAGCGTGGGGGCTCTCCTACAATGAGCAGTTCTTC. It encodes CASSLAWGLSYNEQFF.

This rearrangement joins TRBV6-5 to TRBJ2-3; maybe TRBD2 (6 bases). The CDR3 is 15 amino acids. V shed 2 bases and J shed 3 bases, with 12 bases lying between them. Germline-derived CDR1 and CDR2 are MNHEY and SVGAGI. CDR3 DNA sequence: TGTGCCAGCAGTTACGATCGGGGGATGACAGATACGCAGTATTTT. It translates to CASSYDRGMTDTQYF.